The 32 T cell receptor beta chains reported below all come from one sample, sequenced in a study of T cells after yellow fever vaccination. TCRdb recomputed calls from the 5' RACE reads with MiXCR, one row per CDR3 protein. The table lists under 150,000 distinct CDR3 sequences, less than 9.5% of them singletons, with 0.55% to 0.9% in the top ten. The sample in question was CD4+ T cells sorted from PBMCs, obtained 5 days after the yellow fever booster vaccination. The receptors shown here come from a man aged 25-40 years who received the YFV17D yellow fever vaccine.

This clonotype has only a few counts. J is TRBJ2-3 and V is TRBV30; no firm D call. Trimming removed 5 bases from V and 6 bases from J, with 9 bases in between. The V gene's germline CDR1 is GTSNPN and CDR2 SVGIG (reference sequence). This CDR3 is built from 11 residues. The DNA of the CDR3 is TGTGCCTGGGCGGCTCTGGATACGCAGTATTTT. Translated, it gives CAWAALDTQYF.

This clonotype was recorded at least ten times. The J gene is TRBJ2-7, the V gene TRBV6-5; D is unclear. Germline V lookup: CDR1 MNHEY, CDR2 SVGAGI. V was shortened by 2 bases and J by 0 bases, with 17 bases between the two germline ends. The length of the CDR3 is 17 residues. CDR3 coding DNA: TGTGCCAGCAGTTACCCGATAACGGCGTTCAGCTCCTACGAGCAGTACTTC. As protein: CASSYPITAFSSYEQYF.

This clonotype was seen repeatedly, ten times or more. This chain joins TRBV12-3 or TRBV12-4 and TRBJ2-5, with TRBD1 matching 9 bases. The CDR3 has 14 residues. J was trimmed by 3 bases and V by 7 bases; bases with no gene match: 6. CDR3 amino acids: CASTPRTGEETQYF. The DNA for the CDR3 is TGTGCCAGCACACCTCGGACAGGGGAAGAGACCCAGTACTTC.

The chain uses TRBV12-3 or TRBV12-4 and TRBJ2-3; TRBD2 agrees at 9 bases. The CDR3 contains 16 residues. V dropped 2 bases and J dropped 2; count of bases not matched to a gene: 5. CDR3 in DNA: TGTGCCAGCAGTTTAAGGCTAGCGGGGATCACAGATACGCAGTATTTT. Translation gives CASSLRLAGITDTQYF.

Details on this clonotype: This could be a read error, since a much larger clone is one nucleotide away. The CDR3 DNA sequence: TGTGCCAGCAGAGACGGGACATGGGGCCGGGATACGCAGTATTTT. Protein sequence: CASRDGTWGRDTQYF. The V gene is TRBV2, the J gene TRBJ2-3; weak D call: TRBD1 (6 bases). The CDR3 length is 15 residues. The ends were cut back, 6 bases at V and 6 bases at J, with 19 bases in the middle. Germline-derived CDR1 and CDR2 are SNHLY and FYNNEI.

This clonotype has at least ten counts. The chain recombines TRBV4-3 with TRBJ1-6; a possible D gene is TRBD1 (6 bases). This CDR3 is 18 amino acids long. Per the germline V gene, CDR1 is LGHNA and CDR2 is YSLEER. V was pared by 3 bases and J by 7 bases, with 22 bases between. The chain's CDR3 is CASSHLVPGAGSNSPLHF. For the CDR3, the DNA is TGCGCCAGCAGCCATTTGGTCCCGGGGGCCGGATCGAATTCACCCCTCCACTTT.

This clonotype occurred many times. The chain links TRBV29-1 to TRBJ2-2; D is unresolved. In germline, CDR1 is SQVTM, CDR2 ANQGSEA. The CDR3 consists of 15 residues. Trimming removed 7 bases from V and 0 bases from J, with 15 bases in between. In DNA form, the CDR3 reads TGCAGCGCCCGAGCCGCTGGGACGAACACCGGGGAGCTGTTTTTT. It translates to CSARAAGTNTGELFF.

The rearrangement joins TRBV20-1 to TRBJ2-5; weak D call: TRBD2 (8 bases). Per the germline V gene, CDR1 is DFQATT and CDR2 is SNEGSKA (reference sequence). The CDR3 is made up of 15 amino acids. With 6 bases removed from V and 2 bases from J, the gap between germline ends came to 19 bases. For the CDR3, the DNA is TGCAGTGCCGGGGGGGAGGGGGCGCGTCAAGAGACCCAGTACTTC. Translation: CSAGGEGARQETQYF.

This clonotype was seen more than once but under ten times. This sequence joins TRBV6-1 and TRBJ1-2; tentatively, D is TRBD1 (6 bases). V shed 8 bases and J shed 2 bases, with 15 bases lying between them. Germline V gene data show CDR1 as MNHNS and CDR2 as SASEGT. The CDR3 has 14 residues. The CDR3 DNA reads TGTGCCAGCCGGCAGGGGATCGAGAACTATGGCTACACCTTC. Translated: CASRQGIENYGYTF.

The chain links TRBV20-1 to TRBJ1-6, with TRBD1 identical over 7 bases. This CDR3 contains 15 residues. The junction had 8 bases not matched to a gene; V was cut back by 3 bases and J by 6 bases. The germline CDR1 and CDR2 sequences are DFQATT and SNEGSKA (reference sequence). In DNA, the CDR3 is TGCAGTGCTAGCGGGAACAGGGGTGTTAATTCACCCCTCCACTTT. Translating gives CSASGNRGVNSPLHF.

This clonotype was observed many times. This chain uses TRBV7-2 with TRBJ2-5; 10 nucleotides line up with TRBD2. The CDR3 consists of 15 residues. The V gene's germline CDR1 is SGHTA and CDR2 FQGNSA. Trimming took 5 bases from V and 3 from J; bases not matched to a gene: 6. CDR3 in DNA: TGTGCCAGCAGCCGCCCCGGGACTAGCGAAGAGACCCAGTACTTC. Translating gives CASSRPGTSEETQYF.

This clonotype was counted at least ten times. The chain is built from TRBV27 and TRBJ2-3; the D is unclear. Trimming took off 5 bases at V and 6 bases at J, with 15 bases between the two ends. CDR1 is MNHEY and CDR2 is SMNVEV in the germline V gene (reference sequence). This CDR3 has 14 residues. The CDR3 spells CASSPFPSSDTQYF. In nucleotides, the CDR3 is TGTGCCAGCAGTCCCTTCCCCAGCAGCGATACGCAGTATTTT.

V and J are TRBV7-8 and TRBJ2-1, with 7 bases matching TRBD2. The CDR3 consists of 14 residues. V shed 6 bases and J 6 bases; nucleotides not matched to a gene: 8. Germline V gene lookup returns CDR1 SGHVS and CDR2 FQNEAQ. CDR3 amino acids: CASRWGGLTNEQFF. The CDR3 DNA sequence: TGTGCCAGCAGATGGGGGGGACTAACCAATGAGCAGTTCTTC.

This clonotype was seen ten or more times. The chain has TRBV20-1 and TRBJ2-7; 7 bases agree with TRBD1. Germline V CDR1 and CDR2: DFQATT, SNEGSKA (reference sequence). The V and J ends lost 6 bases and 4 bases, in that order; junction bases with no gene match: 12. The CDR3 extends over 14 amino acids. CDR3 nucleotide sequence: TGCAGTGCAAAGGACCGGGACAGATTTTACGAGCAGTACTTC. Its translation is CSAKDRDRFYEQYF.

This clonotype appeared many times. The chain has TRBV2 and TRBJ2-3, with 8 bases identical to TRBD1. The length of the CDR3 is 13 residues. Germline-derived CDR1 and CDR2 are SNHLY and FYNNEI. V lost 5 bases, J lost 4 bases, and 2 bases stayed unmatched. The CDR3 nucleotides read TGTGCCAGCAGTCAGGACAGGGCAGATACGCAGTATTTT. Translated: CASSQDRADTQYF.

The sample holds many counts of this clonotype. The J gene is TRBJ2-5, the V gene TRBV7-9; D is undetermined. With 1 base removed from V and 5 bases from J, the gap between germline ends came to 11 bases. The CDR3 sequence is 14 residues long. CDR1 is SEHNR and CDR2 is FQNEAQ in the germline V gene (reference sequence). The CDR3 DNA sequence: TGTGCCAGCAGCTTAGAGCTGGGTGGTGAGACCCAGTACTTC. The encoded protein is CASSLELGGETQYF. Full variable domain (missing parts from reference TRBV7-9 and TRBJ2-5): DTGVSQNPRHKITKRGQNVTFRCDPISEHNRLYWYRQTLGQGPEFLTYFQNEAQLEKSRLLSDRFSAERPKGSFSTLEIQRTEQGDSAMYLCASSLELGGETQYFGPGTRLLVL.

This clonotype was detected ten times or more. This chain uses TRBV7-9 with TRBJ2-5; no firm D call. CDR3 size: 15 residues. V shed 5 bases and J shed 5 bases, with 18 bases lying between them. The germline CDR1 and CDR2 sequences are SEHNR and FQNEAQ (reference sequence). Here the CDR3 reads CASSVNLDSRETQYF. The DNA of the CDR3 is TGTGCCAGCAGCGTGAACCTAGACTCCCGGGAGACCCAGTACTTC.

Many counts were recorded for this clonotype. The V and J genes are TRBV7-3 and TRBJ2-7; D call uncertain. The CDR3 runs 12 residues. Per germline, CDR1 SGHTA and CDR2 FQGTGA. V lost 4 bases and J lost 7, with 11 bases in between. CDR3 DNA: TGTGCCAGCAGCTCCTTGACTGGGGAGCAGTACTTC. This gives the protein CASSSLTGEQYF.

This clonotype came up many times. The gene calls are TRBV12-3 or TRBV12-4 and TRBJ2-7; no clear D. Trimming removed 6 bases from V and 2 bases from J, with 11 bases in between. The length of the CDR3 is 13 residues. The CDR3 here is CASSPTFPYEQYF. Written as DNA, the CDR3 is TGTGCCAGCAGCCCGACCTTCCCCTACGAGCAGTACTTC.

Notes on this clonotype: A much larger clone lies a single base off, so this may be a read error. V is TRBV20-1 and J is TRBJ2-4; a possible D gene is TRBD1 (6 bases). Per germline, CDR1 DFQATT and CDR2 SNEGSKA (reference sequence). V was shortened by 7 bases and J by 7 bases, with 11 bases between the two germline ends. The CDR3 is 11 amino acids. DNA of the CDR3: TGCAGTGGGGACATGAAGAACATTCAGTACTTC. Amino acid sequence: CSGDMKNIQYF.

This clonotype was picked up many times. The V call is TRBV6-2 or TRBV6-3, the J call TRBJ1-1; weak D call: TRBD1 (6 bases). Germline V gene data show CDR1 as MNHEY and CDR2 as SVGEGT. This CDR3 has 16 amino acids. Trimming removed 2 bases from V and 3 bases from J, with 16 bases in between. The CDR3, as DNA: TGTGCCAGCAGTTACGGTTTGGGGGCGACGGACACTGAAGCTTTCTTT. This encodes CASSYGLGATDTEAFF.

This clonotype was counted between two and nine times. The chain joins TRBV19 to TRBJ2-1, with a weak D call TRBD2 (5 bases). V shed 3 bases and J shed 5 bases, with 14 bases lying between them. The germline V gene encodes CDR1 LNHDA and CDR2 SQIVND (reference sequence). The CDR3 runs 15 residues. The CDR3 protein is CASSIWASIDNEQFF. CDR3 DNA: TGTGCCAGTAGTATTTGGGCTAGCATCGACAATGAGCAGTTCTTC.

This clonotype was picked up many times. The chain couples TRBV6-2 or TRBV6-3 to TRBJ2-1; TRBD2 aligns across 9 bases. Germline assignment: CDR1 MNHEY and CDR2 SVGEGT. This CDR3 is 16 amino acids long. Losses at the gene ends were 4 bases for V and 4 bases for J; bases not matched to a gene: 8. The CDR3 nucleotides are TGTGCCAGCAGTTCCCGACTAGCGGCCCATTACAATGAGCAGTTCTTC. The encoded protein is CASSSRLAAHYNEQFF.

The chain uses TRBV25-1 and TRBJ2-7; D is unresolved. The CDR3 runs 11 residues. Germline loops: CDR1 MGHDK, CDR2 SYGVNS. Between the trimmed V and J ends, which lost 6 bases and 5 bases, there was a span of 8 bases. The CDR3 loop reads CASRYGDEQYF. CDR3 coding DNA: TGTGCCAGCAGATACGGCGACGAGCAGTACTTC.

This clonotype has at least ten counts. This chain uses TRBV7-2 with TRBJ2-7; 8 nucleotides line up with TRBD1. Germline loops: CDR1 SGHTA, CDR2 FQGNSA. CDR3 length: 14 residues. V lost 10 bases and J lost 6; bases outside the gene matches: 14. CDR3 sequence (DNA): TGTGCCACTCAAACCGGGACAGGCCCCCGCGAGCAGTACTTC. As protein: CATQTGTGPREQYF.

The rearrangement joins TRBV7-2 to TRBJ1-2; D is unclear. The V end lost 5 bases, the J end lost 5 bases, and 12 bases lay between the germline ends. Germline CDR1 reads SGHTA; CDR2 reads FQGNSA. The CDR3 sequence is 13 residues long. CDR3 coding DNA: TGTGCCAGCAGCCCTGGGCAGGCTTATGGCTACACCTTC. Encoded protein: CASSPGQAYGYTF.

This clonotype came up many times. The CDR3 here is CSAIGPLATDTQYF. CDR3 sequence (DNA): TGCAGTGCTATTGGGCCCCTGGCTACAGATACGCAGTATTTT. The chain carries TRBV20-1 and TRBJ2-3; no clear D gene. V was trimmed by 4 bases and J by 3 bases, leaving 14 bases between them. The germline V gene encodes CDR1 DFQATT and CDR2 SNEGSKA (reference sequence). This CDR3 has 14 residues.

About this clonotype: A junction boundary mismatches the germline segment, possibly from a read error. The rearrangement links TRBV12-3 or TRBV12-4 to TRBJ2-2; 7 bases are a match to TRBD2. The CDR3 sequence is 18 residues long. The chain's CDR3 is CASCLLGRGDSHTGELFF. CDR3 DNA: TGTGCCAGCTGTTTATTGGGTCGGGGGGATAGTCACACCGGGGAGCTGTTTTTT.

This clonotype occurred many times. The chain joins TRBV7-9 to TRBJ2-1; 7 bases align to TRBD2. Germline trimming cut 5 bases from V and 6 bases from J; bases unmatched to any gene: 10. This CDR3 contains 15 residues. Germline V gene lookup returns CDR1 SEHNR and CDR2 FQNEAQ (reference sequence). CDR3 DNA: TGTGCCAGCAGCCGGGACTACCCGGGGGTCAATGAGCAGTTCTTC. Amino acids: CASSRDYPGVNEQFF.

This clonotype was found many times. CDR3 bases: TGTGCCAGCAGCTTGCAGCGGGAAGCCGGGGAGCTGTTTTTT. This sequence encodes CASSLQREAGELFF. The chain recombines TRBV7-9 with TRBJ2-2; 7 bases are a match to TRBD2. The CDR3 has 14 residues. Germline lookup yields CDR1 SEHNR and CDR2 FQNEAQ (reference sequence). J was trimmed by 6 bases and V by 3 bases; bases with no gene match: 4.

This clonotype was observed a few times. This chain links TRBV6-2 or TRBV6-3 with TRBJ1-1; 7 positions agree with TRBD1. Looked up from germline, CDR1 is MNHEY and CDR2 is SVGEGT. With 8 bases clipped from V and 8 bases from J, the junction kept 5 bases outside the gene matches. The CDR3 has 11 residues. The CDR3 here is CASQQGQEAFF. In nucleotides, the CDR3 is TGTGCCAGCCAACAGGGGCAAGAAGCTTTCTTT.

This clonotype was observed at least ten times. The chain links TRBV5-5 to TRBJ2-5, with 12 bases that match TRBD2. CDR1 is SGHKS and CDR2 is YYEKEE in the germline V gene (reference sequence). With 1 base clipped from V and 4 bases from J, the junction kept 5 bases outside the gene matches. CDR3 size: 16 residues. CDR3 loop: CASSLLAGGPRETQYF. Written as DNA, the CDR3 is TGTGCCAGCAGCTTGCTAGCGGGAGGGCCCCGAGAGACCCAGTACTTC.